This T cell receptor beta chain was sequenced for a study of T cell changes during pregnancy in multiple sclerosis. The CDR3 loop spans 13 amino acids. Trimming cost V 5 bases and J 0 bases, with 7 bases left between them. CDR1 SGHTA and CDR2 FQGNSA come from the germline V gene. TCRdb's copy holds only in-frame clones and misses some; the assay was immunoSEQ multiplex PCR. The table lists 55,000 or so clones, 80% to 95% of them singletons, with more than 0.15% in the top ten. This chain connects TRBV7-2 to TRBJ1-1; D is undetermined. Here the sequenced sample was CD4+ T cells from peripheral blood mononuclear cells, taken after pregnancy. This clonotype originated in a female donor in good health, enrolled as a control in a pregnancy study. The CDR3 nucleotides are TGTGCCAGCAGCGCCGGGATGAACACTGAAGCTTTCTTT. Amino acid sequence: CASSAGMNTEAFF. Full variable domain (rest looked up from reference TRBV7-2 and TRBJ1-1): GAGVSQSPSNKVTEKGKDVELRCDPISGHTALYWYRQSLGQGLEFLIYFQGNSAPDKSGLPSDRFSAERTGGSVSTLTIQRTQQEDSAVYLCASSAGMNTEAFFGQGTRLTVV.